The entry that follows covers one T cell receptor beta chain sequence. What it recognizes is unknown. The CDR3 spans 13 residues. CDR1 is DFQATT, CDR2 SNEGSKA, per germline (reference sequence). TCRdb re-called the 5' RACE reads and gives one entry per CDR3 protein, without DNA. The table counts about 150,000 distinct CDR3 sequences; 37% lies in the top ten. The sample belongs to a study of T cells expressing NK-cell markers. Findings and caveats of the study: For a handful of donors, the dominant NKG2C+ clonotypes made up roughly 1.0-8% of their CD8+ T cells.

V is TRBV20-1 and J is TRBJ1-1. Sample: blood T cells: a sorted CD56 or NKG2C T cell subset, CD4+ or CD8+ T cells, or bulk PBMC T cells (not recorded which). This receptor was taken from a woman aged 45-65 years in good health. The CDR3 spells CSAPLLRNTEAFF.